The 15 T cell receptor beta chains in this list originate from one sample, sequenced in a study of breast tumors, draining lymph nodes, adjacent tissues. From the multiplex PCR reads, TCRdb called clonotypes with MiXCR, one entry per CDR3 protein. The table shows fewer than 250,000 distinct CDR3 sequences, with around 32% occurring only once. Axillary draining lymph nodes of breast cancer patients supplied the node samples. Source material: axillary lymph node tissue. Receptors were obtained from a female donor with breast cancer. Some clones in this sample may be carry-over from other donors' samples.

This clonotype was detected many times. The chain uses TRBV11-3 and TRBJ1-2, with TRBD1 as a possible D gene (5 bases). The CDR3 has 15 amino acids. Germline V lookup: CDR1 SGHNT, CDR2 YENEEA. Trimming removed 0 bases from V and 5 bases from J, with 13 bases in between. The CDR3 region has the DNA TGTGCCAGCAGCTTAGATGCGAAGGGGTATTATGGCTACACCTTC. Protein product: CASSLDAKGYYGYTF.

Details on this clonotype: A much larger clone differs by one base, so this may be a read error. V is TRBV5-4 and J is TRBJ2-3, with D tentatively TRBD1 (6 bases). The CDR3 sequence is 16 residues long. Germline CDR1 is SGHNT and CDR2 is YYREEE (reference sequence). Trimming stripped 1 base from V and 7 bases from J, with 19 bases between. The CDR3 protein is CASSLLTGFPQHTQYF. The CDR3 DNA sequence: TGTGCCAGCAGCTTGCTTACAGGGTTTCCCCAGCATACGCAGTATTTT.

This clonotype has a count of ten or more. The rearrangement uses TRBV28 and TRBJ2-7, with 8 bases identical to TRBD2. Germline CDR1 reads MDHEN; CDR2 reads SYDVKM. Trimming took 4 bases from V and 3 from J; bases not matched to a gene: 2. The CDR3 consists of 13 residues. In DNA, the CDR3 is TGTGCCAGCAGTTGGACTAGCCTCTACGAGCAGTACTTC. This sequence encodes CASSWTSLYEQYF.

This clonotype was recorded many times. The chain recombines TRBV14 with TRBJ1-2; TRBD1 is a possible D gene (6 bases). Between the trimmed V and J ends, which lost 0 bases and 7 bases, there was a span of 12 bases. This CDR3 spans 14 amino acids. CDR1 is SGHDN and CDR2 is FVKESK in the germline V gene. The CDR3 reads CASSQEGQRSGYTF. The CDR3 DNA reads as TGTGCCAGCAGCCAAGAAGGACAGAGGAGTGGCTACACCTTC.

This clonotype was seen many times. CDR3 sequence (DNA): TGTGCCAGCAGTGAACTCCCGGGACAGGGGTCCTACGAGCAGTACTTC. As protein: CASSELPGQGSYEQYF. The rearrangement links TRBV6-6 to TRBJ2-7; the match to TRBD1 covers 10 bases. The CDR3 length is 16 residues. Germline values: CDR1 MNHNY, CDR2 SVGAGI (reference sequence). The junction had 8 bases not matched to a gene; V was cut back by 5 bases and J by 1 base.

This clonotype was recorded at least ten times. This sequence joins TRBV10-3 and TRBJ1-5; unclear D gene. Germline loops: CDR1 ENHRY, CDR2 SYGVKD. This CDR3 contains 14 residues. Trimming cost V 2 bases and J 7 bases, with 12 bases left between them. CDR3 residues: CAISERTYGQPQHF. CDR3 DNA: TGTGCCATCAGTGAGAGGACTTATGGACAGCCCCAGCATTTT.

This clonotype was counted many times. The genes are TRBV7-9 and TRBJ2-2; 7 positions match TRBD2. CDR3 size: 13 residues. Germline trimming cut 5 bases from V and 6 bases from J; bases unmatched to any gene: 3. Germline values: CDR1 SEHNR, CDR2 FQNEAQ (reference sequence). The CDR3 spells CASSVGGAGELFF. The CDR3, as DNA: TGTGCCAGCAGCGTGGGAGGGGCCGGGGAGCTGTTTTTT.

The table lists this clonotype with many counts. This sequence joins TRBV30 and TRBJ2-7, with 9 bases aligning to TRBD1. V was pared by 3 bases and J by 6 bases, with 9 bases of the junction left unmatched. The germline CDR1 and CDR2 sequences are GTSNPN and SVGIG (reference sequence). The CDR3 has 14 amino acids. As DNA, the CDR3 is TGTGCCTGGAGGCGGACAGGGGTTCAGGGCGAGCAGTACTTC. It specifies CAWRRTGVQGEQYF.

Regarding this clonotype: One base away lies a much larger clone, so this may be a sequencing read error. The CDR3 nucleotides read TGCGCCAGCAGCTCGGCGCGGGGGGGCTACGAGCAGTTCTTC. Residues: CASSSARGGYEQFF. The chain combines TRBV5-1 with TRBJ2-1, with 9 positions matching TRBD2. CDR1 and CDR2 (germline): SGHRS, YFSETQ. The CDR3 sequence is 14 residues long. Trimming cost V 3 bases and J 10 bases; bases outside gene matches: 8.

V is TRBV6-5 and J is TRBJ1-1; no definite D call. Trimming took 4 bases from V and 3 from J, leaving 3 bases between them. Germline V CDR1 and CDR2: MNHEY, SVGAGI. This CDR3 is 11 amino acids long. The CDR3 bases are TGTGCCAGCAGTTCCGACACTGAAGCTTTCTTT. Protein sequence: CASSSDTEAFF.

This clonotype has a count of ten or more. The V and J genes are TRBV18 and TRBJ2-3; a possible D gene is TRBD1 (8 bases). V lost 5 bases to trimming and J lost 5 bases, with 14 bases between them. CDR3 length: 14 residues. The germline gives CDR1 KGHSH, CDR2 LQKENI. The CDR3 DNA reads as TGTGCCAGCTCATTGACAGGGGAGGGAGATACGCAGTATTTT. Its translation is CASSLTGEGDTQYF.

This clonotype occurred many times. The gene calls are TRBV5-4 and TRBJ2-1; 8 nucleotides match TRBD1. Per germline, CDR1 SGHNT and CDR2 YYREEE (reference sequence). The V segment lost 3 bases and the J segment 7 bases; nucleotides outside the gene matches: 9. The CDR3 sequence is 15 residues long. CDR3 bases: TGTGCCAGCAGCTCGAAGACAGGGGTTGAGAATGAGCAGTTCTTC. This gives the protein CASSSKTGVENEQFF.

As regards this clonotype: One end of the junction is discordant with germline, which a read error may explain. The chain recombines TRBV2 with TRBJ1-5; TRBD1 is a possible D gene (5 bases). This CDR3 spans 14 amino acids. Germline assignment: CDR1 SNHLY and CDR2 FYNNEI. CDR3 sequence reads: CASTGLAGNEPQHF. The DNA of the CDR3 is TGTGCCAGCACGGGACTAGCGGGCAATGAGCCCCAGCATTTT. Complete variable domain (other parts from reference TRBV2 and TRBJ1-5): EPEVTQTPSHQVTQMGQEVILRCVPISNHLYFYWYRQILGQKVEFLVSFYNNEISEKSEIFDDQFSVERPDGSNFTLKIRSTKLEDSAMYFCASTGLAGNEPQHFGDGTRLSIL.

This clonotype has a count of ten or more. The chain joins TRBV20-1 to TRBJ1-4; 9 bases map to TRBD1. The length of the CDR3 is 15 residues. V gave up 4 bases and J gave up 7 bases; unmatched junction bases: 10. Germline V lookup: CDR1 DFQATT, CDR2 SNEGSKA (reference sequence). CDR3 sequence: CSATGLGQGTEKLFF. The CDR3 DNA follows: TGCAGTGCTACAGGTTTAGGACAGGGGACTGAAAAACTGTTTTTT.

This clonotype has ten or more counts. The chain is built from TRBV5-1 and TRBJ1-2, with 8 positions matching TRBD1. Germline loops: CDR1 SGHRS, CDR2 YFSETQ. Trimming removed 1 base from V and 5 bases from J; junction bases left unmatched: 4. The CDR3 extends over 14 amino acids. Here the CDR3 reads CASSLTGGEYGYTF. The DNA of the CDR3 is TGCGCCAGCAGCTTGACAGGGGGGGAGTATGGCTACACCTTC.